The 20 T cell receptor beta chains in this list originate from one sample, sequenced in a study of cytomegalovirus exposure and HLA in healthy donors. Primers for the PCR totalled 60 Vbeta and 13 Jbeta. Profiled with immunoSEQ multiplex PCR; TCRdb holds only in-frame clones, not every one. This table holds roughly 130,000 clones, approximately 79% found once. The sequenced sample consisted of PBMCs. Receptors were obtained from a man aged 25-45 years in good health and CMV-seronegative.

The chain recombines TRBV27 with TRBJ2-1; TRBD2 matches 7 bases. Germline V lookup: CDR1 MNHEY, CDR2 SMNVEV (reference sequence). The V gene end was trimmed by 8 bases and the J gene end by 4 bases; junction bases not matched to a gene: 2. This CDR3 is 12 amino acids long. CDR3 amino acids: CASGGVYNEQFF. DNA of the CDR3: TGTGCCAGCGGGGGGGTATACAATGAGCAGTTCTTC.

The chain recombines TRBV5-4 with TRBJ1-2; D is possibly TRBD1 (5 bases). The CDR3 spans 16 residues. Germline CDR1 SGHNT, CDR2 YYREEE (reference sequence). V lost 0 bases, J lost 8 bases, and 20 bases lay in between. CDR3 DNA: TGTGCCAGCAGCTTGGGAGTCAGGGAGGTTTCGGAGGGCTACACCTTC. Translating gives CASSLGVREVSEGYTF.

The chain couples TRBV9 to TRBJ2-3, with a weak D call TRBD2 (5 bases). CDR3 size: 15 residues. V dropped 4 bases and J dropped 6 bases, with 18 bases sitting between them. From germline, CDR1 is SGDLS and CDR2 YYNGEE. As DNA, the CDR3 is TGTGCCAGCAGCTTCACTCTCCGGACTGACGATACGCAGTATTTT. Protein sequence: CASSFTLRTDDTQYF.

The genes are TRBV6-1 and TRBJ1-5; D is possibly TRBD1 (6 bases). The V gene's germline CDR1 is MNHNS and CDR2 SASEGT. V lost 6 bases, J lost 5 bases, and 14 bases lay in between. The CDR3 spans 14 residues. For the CDR3, the DNA is TGTGCCAGCAGAATGGGGGCAGGCGATCAGCCCCAGCATTTT. This codes for CASRMGAGDQPQHF.

The CDR3, as DNA: TGTGCCAGCAGCCGGGCGCGGGGGGGGGCTTACAATGAGCAGTTCTTC. Translation: CASSRARGGAYNEQFF. The chain employs TRBV7-8 and TRBJ2-1; 9 positions agree with TRBD2. After removal of 5 bases from V and 4 bases from J, the junction contained 9 bases not matched to a gene. CDR3 length: 16 amino acids. CDR1 SGHVS and CDR2 FQNEAQ come from the germline V gene. The variable domain in full, completed from reference TRBV7-8 and TRBJ2-1, reads GAGVSQSPRYKVAKRGQDVALRCDPISGHVSLFWYQQALGQGPEFLTYFQNEAQLDKSGLPSDRFFAERPEGSVSTLKIQRTQQEDSAVYLCASSRARGGAYNEQFFGPGTRLTVL.

The rearrangement links TRBV10-2 to TRBJ1-2; D call uncertain. This CDR3 contains 13 residues. The V end lost 6 bases, the J end lost 4 bases, and 12 bases lay between the germline ends. The germline CDR1 and CDR2 sequences are WSHSY and SAAADI. The DNA for the CDR3 is TGCGCCAGCAGCCCCCTCGGTAGCTATGGCTACACCTTC. It codes for CASSPLGSYGYTF.

The chain has TRBV5-4 and TRBJ2-3; 8 bases are a match to TRBD2. Germline lookup yields CDR1 SGHNT and CDR2 YYREEE (reference sequence). Trimming took 4 bases from V and 4 from J; bases not matched to a gene: 5. This CDR3 is built from 14 residues. Written as DNA, the CDR3 is TGTGCCAGCAGCCCTGGACTAGCAGCAGATACGCAGTATTTT. As protein: CASSPGLAADTQYF.

This clone was recorded a few times. This chain connects TRBV28 to TRBJ2-1; no clear D. V was cut by 6 bases and J by 3 bases, with 21 bases left in between. The CDR3 is 17 residues long. Germline V gene lookup returns CDR1 MDHEN and CDR2 SYDVKM. In nucleotides, the CDR3 is TGTGCCAGCAGAGGTTTGGAAACGCACCGACTCTACAATGAGCAGTTCTTC. It codes for CASRGLETHRLYNEQFF. The full variable domain, its missing parts supplied by reference TRBV28 and TRBJ2-1, is DVKVTQSSRYLVKRTGEKVFLECVQDMDHENMFWYRQDPGLGLRLIYFSYDVKMKEKGDIPEGYSVSREKKERFSLILESASTNQTSMYLCASRGLETHRLYNEQFFGPGTRLTVL.

The genes are TRBV28 and TRBJ1-3, with 7 nucleotides matching TRBD1. Germline V gene data show CDR1 as MDHEN and CDR2 as SYDVKM. Trimming took 4 bases from V and 0 from J; bases not matched to a gene: 9. The CDR3 covers 17 residues. CDR3 sequence (DNA): TGTGCCAGCAGTTCCCCCGGGACAGTGTCCTCTGGAAACACCATATATTTT. It is translated as CASSSPGTVSSGNTIYF. The whole variable domain, filled in from reference TRBV28 and TRBJ1-3, reads DVKVTQSSRYLVKRTGEKVFLECVQDMDHENMFWYRQDPGLGLRLIYFSYDVKMKEKGDIPEGYSVSREKKERFSLILESASTNQTSMYLCASSSPGTVSSGNTIYFGEGSWLTVV.

This chain uses TRBV2 with TRBJ2-5; 9 bases are shared with TRBD2. Germline CDR1 and CDR2: SNHLY and FYNNEI. CDR3 length: 14 residues. Trimming at V came to 6 bases and at J to 2 bases, leaving 4 bases not matched to a gene. The CDR3 is CASRVGLAQETQYF. The CDR3 nucleotides read TGTGCCAGCAGGGTGGGACTAGCTCAAGAGACCCAGTACTTC.

This chain connects TRBV28 to TRBJ2-5; D may be TRBD1 (6 bases). Trimming left V 2 bases short and J 5 bases short, with 12 bases between. Germline assignment: CDR1 MDHEN and CDR2 SYDVKM. This CDR3 is built from 14 residues. CDR3 protein: CASSLSRGSETQYF. The DNA of the CDR3 is TGTGCCAGCAGTTTAAGTAGGGGGTCGGAGACCCAGTACTTC.

The J gene is TRBJ2-5, the V gene TRBV5-1; 14 bases are a match to TRBD2. Germline trimming cut 2 bases from V and 5 bases from J; bases unmatched to any gene: 5. Germline V gives CDR1 SGHRS, CDR2 YFSETQ. The CDR3 is made up of 16 amino acids. CDR3 sequence: CASSFGTSGGGETQYF. The CDR3 nucleotides are TGCGCCAGCAGCTTCGGGACTAGCGGGGGTGGGGAGACCCAGTACTTC.

The rearrangement links TRBV28 to TRBJ1-3; D is undetermined. There are 18 residues in the CDR3. V was clipped by 3 bases and J by 4 bases, with 22 bases between them. Germline lookup yields CDR1 MDHEN and CDR2 SYDVKM. The chain's CDR3 is CASSFHPGLTMEGNTIYF. For the CDR3, the DNA is TGTGCCAGCAGTTTCCACCCCGGACTGACCATGGAGGGAAACACCATATATTTT.

The chain is built from TRBV11-2 and TRBJ1-1; D gene ambiguous. CDR1 and CDR2 (germline): SGHAT, FQNNGV. V shed 4 bases and J shed 0 bases, with 12 bases lying between them. The CDR3 has 15 amino acids. The CDR3 region has the DNA TGTGCCAGCAGCTCATTATACAGTCTGAACACTGAAGCTTTCTTT. This translates into CASSSLYSLNTEAFF.

The sample holds a few counts of this clone. The rearrangement uses TRBV14 and TRBJ2-5; D gene uncertain. Per germline, CDR1 SGHDN and CDR2 FVKESK. This CDR3 is 14 amino acids long. Trimming removed 4 bases at V and 0 bases at J, with 9 bases between. CDR3 nucleotides: TGTGCCAGCAGCCGTACAGAGTACCAAGAGACCCAGTACTTC. It is translated as CASSRTEYQETQYF.

This clone was counted once. One end of the junction fails to match germline, which may point to a read error. J is TRBJ1-6 and V is TRBV7-2; possible D gene TRBD1, 6 bases. The CDR3 loop spans 17 amino acids. Germline loops: CDR1 SGHTA, CDR2 FQGNSA. CDR3 protein: CANSLAARGVYNSPLHF. CDR3 in DNA: TGTGCCAACAGCTTAGCAGCCAGGGGCGTCTATAATTCACCCCTCCACTTT.

V is TRBV10-1 and J is TRBJ2-4, with 8 bases identical to TRBD2. The junction had 5 bases not matched to a gene; V was cut back by 3 bases and J by 4 bases. This CDR3 has 15 residues. Germline V lookup: CDR1 WNHNN, CDR2 SYGVQD (reference sequence). The CDR3 here is CASSDPASGKNIQYF. CDR3 sequence (DNA): TGCGCCAGCAGTGATCCCGCTAGCGGGAAAAACATTCAGTACTTC.

The chain links TRBV9 to TRBJ2-3, with D perhaps TRBD2 (5 bases). The germline V gene has CDR1 SGDLS and CDR2 YYNGEE. With 0 bases removed from V and 4 bases from J, the gap between germline ends came to 12 bases. CDR3 length equals 15 residues. CDR3 nucleotides: TGTGCCAGCAGCGTAGACGGCCACGGGGCAGATACGCAGTATTTT. It is translated as CASSVDGHGADTQYF.

J is TRBJ2-5 and V is TRBV28, with TRBD2 matching 16 bases. The germline CDR1 and CDR2 sequences are MDHEN and SYDVKM. This CDR3 comprises 19 residues. V dropped 3 bases and J dropped 1; count of bases not matched to a gene: 8. The CDR3: CASSFLPGLAGGPQETQYF. CDR3 bases: TGTGCCAGCAGTTTTCTCCCGGGACTAGCGGGGGGGCCCCAAGAGACCCAGTACTTC.

The chain joins TRBV10-3 to TRBJ1-3; D is undetermined. The CDR3 covers 14 residues. Trimming pared 10 bases from V and 0 bases from J, leaving 13 bases between. CDR1 is ENHRY, CDR2 SYGVKD, per germline. The CDR3, as DNA: TGTGCCACACGAGACACGTTCTCTGGAAACACCATATATTTT. This gives the protein CATRDTFSGNTIYF.